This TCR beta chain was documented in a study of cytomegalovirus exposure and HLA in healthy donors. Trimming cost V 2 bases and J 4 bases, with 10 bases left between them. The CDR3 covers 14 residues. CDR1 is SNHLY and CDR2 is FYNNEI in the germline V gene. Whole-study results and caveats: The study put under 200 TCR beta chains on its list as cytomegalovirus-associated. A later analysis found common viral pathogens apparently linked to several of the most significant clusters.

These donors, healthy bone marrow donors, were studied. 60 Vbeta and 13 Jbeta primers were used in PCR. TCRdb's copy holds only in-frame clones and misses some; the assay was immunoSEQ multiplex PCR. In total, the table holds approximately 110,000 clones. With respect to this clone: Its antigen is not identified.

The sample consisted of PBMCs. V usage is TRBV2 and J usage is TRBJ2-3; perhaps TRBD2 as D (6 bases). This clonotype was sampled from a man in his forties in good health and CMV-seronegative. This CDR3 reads CASSERWGADTQYF. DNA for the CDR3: TGTGCCAGCAGTGAAAGGTGGGGGGCAGATACGCAGTATTTT.